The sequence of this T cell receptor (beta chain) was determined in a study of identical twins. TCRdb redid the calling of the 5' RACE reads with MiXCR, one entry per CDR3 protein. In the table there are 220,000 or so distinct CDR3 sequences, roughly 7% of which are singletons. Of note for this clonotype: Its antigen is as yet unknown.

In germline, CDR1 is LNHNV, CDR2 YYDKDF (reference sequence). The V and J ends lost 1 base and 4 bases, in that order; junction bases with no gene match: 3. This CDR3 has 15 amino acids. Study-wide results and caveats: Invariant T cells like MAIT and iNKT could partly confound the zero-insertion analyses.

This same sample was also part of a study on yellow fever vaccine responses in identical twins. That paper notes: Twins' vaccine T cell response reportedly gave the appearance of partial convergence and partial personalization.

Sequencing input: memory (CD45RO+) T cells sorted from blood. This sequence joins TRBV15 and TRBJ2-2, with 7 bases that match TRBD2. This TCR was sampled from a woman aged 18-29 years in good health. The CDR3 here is CATSRGAGVTGELFF. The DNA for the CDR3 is TGTGCCACCAGCAGAGGGGCGGGAGTCACCGGGGAGCTGTTTTTT.